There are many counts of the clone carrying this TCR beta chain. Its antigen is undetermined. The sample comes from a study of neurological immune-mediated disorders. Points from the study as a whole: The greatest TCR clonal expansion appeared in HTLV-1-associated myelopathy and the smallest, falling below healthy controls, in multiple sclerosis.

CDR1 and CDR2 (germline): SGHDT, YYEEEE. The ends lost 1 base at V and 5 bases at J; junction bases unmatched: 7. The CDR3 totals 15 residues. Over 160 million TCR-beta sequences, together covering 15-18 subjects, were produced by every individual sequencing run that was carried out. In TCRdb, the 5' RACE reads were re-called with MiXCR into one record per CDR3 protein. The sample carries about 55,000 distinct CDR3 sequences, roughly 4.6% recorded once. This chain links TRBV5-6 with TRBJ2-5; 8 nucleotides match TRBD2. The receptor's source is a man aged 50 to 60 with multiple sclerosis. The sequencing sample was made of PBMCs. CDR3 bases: TGTGCCAGCAGCTTGCCGGGGGGGGCCATCGAGACCCAGTACTTC. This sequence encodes CASSLPGGAIETQYF.